Below are 28 T cell receptor beta chains sequenced from a single sample in a study of cytomegalovirus exposure and HLA in healthy donors. TCRdb keeps only in-frame clones here, not all; method: immunoSEQ multiplex PCR. The sample contains tens of thousands of clones, more than 85% of which appear only once. The sequencing sample was made of PBMCs. All receptors derive from a woman aged 30 to 39 in good health and CMV-seronegative.

The CDR3 bases are TGTGCCAGCAGCTTAGACAGTTTTGAGACCCAGTACTTC. This encodes CASSLDSFETQYF. The J gene is TRBJ2-5, the V gene TRBV7-9, with D unresolved. CDR3 size: 13 residues. Per germline, CDR1 SEHNR and CDR2 FQNEAQ (reference sequence). Trimming removed 1 base at V and 5 bases at J, with 8 bases between.

CDR3 loop: CASSVQNTGELFF. CDR3 nucleotides: TGTGCCAGCAGCGTACAGAACACCGGGGAGCTGTTTTTT. The V gene is TRBV9, the J gene TRBJ2-2; no definite D call. CDR3 length equals 13 residues. V was shortened by 1 base and J by 1 base, with 2 bases between the two germline ends. Germline values: CDR1 SGDLS, CDR2 YYNGEE.

The chain employs TRBV7-9 and TRBJ2-3, with TRBD2 matching over 11 bases. Germline loops: CDR1 SEHNR, CDR2 FQNEAQ (reference sequence). The CDR3 spans 16 residues. The ends lost 1 base at V and 4 bases at J; junction bases unmatched: 4. CDR3 protein: CASSLELAGGPDTQYF. CDR3 sequence (DNA): TGTGCCAGCAGCTTAGAGTTAGCGGGAGGGCCAGATACGCAGTATTTT.

The chain joins TRBV27 to TRBJ1-4; tentative D call: TRBD1 (6 bases). CDR3 length: 13 amino acids. Germline lookup yields CDR1 MNHEY and CDR2 SMNVEV (reference sequence). Trimming stripped 6 bases from V and 8 bases from J, with 13 bases between. The CDR3 is CASRGALGEKLFF. The CDR3 DNA reads TGTGCCAGCAGGGGGGCCTTGGGGGAAAAACTGTTTTTT.

This clone came up once. This chain uses TRBV29-1 with TRBJ1-2; possible D gene TRBD1, 6 bases. This CDR3 is built from 13 residues. V was cut by 3 bases and J by 8 bases, with 16 bases left in between. Germline CDR1 SQVTM, CDR2 ANQGSEA. This CDR3 is CSVDSRGAGGYTF. The CDR3 DNA is TGCAGCGTTGATAGTCGGGGGGCAGGAGGCTACACCTTC.

V is TRBV9 and J is TRBJ2-1; D remains unclear. Trimming left V 0 bases short and J 7 bases short, with 11 bases between. In germline, CDR1 is SGDLS, CDR2 YYNGEE. The CDR3 covers 14 residues. The DNA of the CDR3 is TGTGCCAGCAGCGTAGCTAGAGCCAAGAATGAGCAGTTCTTC. Residues: CASSVARAKNEQFF.

The chain employs TRBV7-2 and TRBJ2-7; TRBD2 agrees at 8 bases. Losses at the gene ends were 6 bases for V and 6 bases for J; bases not matched to a gene: 7. The length of the CDR3 is 13 residues. CDR1 and CDR2 (germline): SGHTA, FQGNSA. CDR3 protein: CASRLGSGSEQYF. The CDR3 region has the DNA TGTGCCAGCAGACTGGGGAGCGGGAGCGAGCAGTACTTC.

The rearrangement joins TRBV11-2 to TRBJ2-1; 7 bases are a match to TRBD2. The J segment lost 10 bases and the V segment lost 5 bases, leaving 14 bases of the junction unmatched. Germline V CDR1 and CDR2: SGHAT, FQNNGV. The CDR3 spans 15 residues. The chain's CDR3 is CASSGAGRTLGEQFF. CDR3 nucleotide sequence: TGTGCCAGCAGCGGAGCGGGGAGGACATTGGGGGAGCAGTTCTTC. The full variable domain, in which reference TRBV11-2 and TRBJ2-1 provide the parts outside the CDR3, is EAGVAQSPRYKIIEKRQSVAFWCNPISGHATLYWYQQILGQGPKLLIQFQNNGVVDDSQLPKDRFSAERLKGVDSTLKIQPAKLEDSAVYLCASSGAGRTLGEQFFGPGTRLTVL.

This clone was observed a single time. The chain has TRBV28 and TRBJ2-2, with a weak D call TRBD2 (6 bases). The CDR3 contains 17 residues. V was pared by 6 bases and J by 6 bases, with 23 bases between. Germline loops: CDR1 MDHEN, CDR2 SYDVKM. The CDR3 DNA reads as TGTGCCAGCAGACCATTCCGGGGACTCCCTCCAGCCGGGGAGCTGTTTTTT. Its translation is CASRPFRGLPPAGELFF.

The J gene is TRBJ2-2, the V gene TRBV28; D is ambiguous. CDR3 length: 15 amino acids. Germline CDR1 MDHEN, CDR2 SYDVKM. V was clipped by 6 bases and J by 6 bases, with 17 bases between them. CDR3 in amino acids: CASSQARRDAGELFF. DNA of the CDR3: TGTGCCAGCAGCCAGGCTCGCCGTGACGCCGGGGAGCTGTTTTTT.

V usage is TRBV6-1 and J usage is TRBJ2-7; 9 positions match TRBD2. The CDR3 runs to 17 residues. Trimming cost V 2 bases and J 3 bases; bases outside gene matches: 11. Germline V gene lookup returns CDR1 MNHNS and CDR2 SASEGT. The CDR3 coding sequence is TGTGCCAGCAGTGAACAGCGGGAGGTCCGAAGTTACTACGAGCAGTACTTC. It translates to CASSEQREVRSYYEQYF.

The chain is built from TRBV15 and TRBJ2-2; 16 nucleotides line up with TRBD2. Germline V gene data show CDR1 as LNHNV and CDR2 as YYDKDF (reference sequence). The CDR3 sequence is 17 residues long. J was trimmed by 6 bases and V by 6 bases; bases with no gene match: 7. CDR3 DNA: TGTGCCACCAGTGGGACTAGCGGGAGGGTCTTTCCCGGGGAGCTGTTTTTT. This codes for CATSGTSGRVFPGELFF.

The chain carries TRBV19 and TRBJ1-4; the D is unclear. In germline, CDR1 is LNHDA, CDR2 SQIVND (reference sequence). The CDR3 is made up of 11 amino acids. Trimming left V 4 bases short and J 8 bases short, with 5 bases between. CDR3 sequence (DNA): TGTGCCAGTAGTACCCGGGAAAAACTGTTTTTT. Protein product: CASSTREKLFF.

The chain uses TRBV7-9 and TRBJ2-5, with 13 bases fitting TRBD2. The germline V gene encodes CDR1 SEHNR and CDR2 FQNEAQ (reference sequence). Trimming took 4 bases from V and 0 from J; bases not matched to a gene: 8. The CDR3 runs 18 residues. The CDR3 bases are TGTGCCAGCAGCTCCCAACTAGCGGGAGGGCCGTACCAAGAGACCCAGTACTTC. This translates into CASSSQLAGGPYQETQYF.

The chain recombines TRBV5-1 with TRBJ2-5; TRBD1 might be the D (6 bases). Trimming took off 5 bases at V and 5 bases at J, with 19 bases between the two ends. This CDR3 contains 15 residues. Looked up from germline, CDR1 is SGHRS and CDR2 is YFSETQ. The CDR3 here is CASSLSGVGKETQYF. Here the CDR3 DNA reads TGCGCCAGCAGTCTTTCAGGGGTGGGGAAGGAGACCCAGTACTTC.

This clone was counted between two and nine times. The chain couples TRBV10-3 to TRBJ1-2; 9 nucleotides line up with TRBD1. Per germline, CDR1 ENHRY and CDR2 SYGVKD. V was clipped by 5 bases and J by 7 bases; unmatched bases: 11. This CDR3 region has 15 residues. CDR3 protein: CAISYPSGQGTGYTF. As DNA, the CDR3 is TGTGCCATCAGTTATCCTTCGGGACAGGGAACTGGCTACACCTTC.

J is TRBJ2-5 and V is TRBV7-8; tentatively, D is TRBD2 (5 bases). The V end was cut by 5 bases, the J end by 2 bases, with 15 bases between. CDR1 and CDR2 (germline): SGHVS, FQNEAQ. The CDR3 is 15 residues long. The CDR3 bases are TGTGCCAGCAGCGTCCGAGACGGACTTCAAGAGACCCAGTACTTC. Its translation is CASSVRDGLQETQYF.

The chain has TRBV5-5 and TRBJ2-1; perhaps TRBD1 as D (6 bases). Looked up from germline, CDR1 is SGHKS and CDR2 is YYEKEE (reference sequence). The length of the CDR3 is 18 residues. Trimming pared 4 bases from V and 4 bases from J, leaving 24 bases between. The CDR3 coding sequence is TGTGCCAGCAGCATTCAAGCAAGAGGGGGAGAGGCGTACAATGAGCAGTTCTTC. It is translated as CASSIQARGGEAYNEQFF.

This clone was recorded once. The V gene is TRBV6-1, the J gene TRBJ1-2; tentative D call: TRBD1 (6 bases). Germline CDR1 MNHNS, CDR2 SASEGT. Between the trimmed V and J ends, which lost 3 bases and 6 bases, there was a span of 11 bases. The CDR3 consists of 13 residues. The CDR3 reads CASSDSGTHGYTF. CDR3 nucleotide sequence: TGTGCCAGCAGTGACTCGGGGACACATGGCTACACCTTC.

The V call is TRBV6-5, the J call TRBJ1-1; the D gene is possibly TRBD1 (5 bases). The CDR3 sequence is 13 residues long. The V gene lost 7 bases and the J gene lost 6 bases, with 15 bases spanning the gap. The germline V gene has CDR1 MNHEY and CDR2 SVGAGI. The CDR3 sequence: CASTQPGGSEAFF. DNA for the CDR3: TGTGCCAGCACCCAACCCGGGGGTTCTGAAGCTTTCTTT.

This chain connects TRBV2 to TRBJ2-7, with TRBD1 matching over 8 bases. The junction had 7 bases not matched to a gene; V was cut back by 3 bases and J by 6 bases. The CDR3 totals 14 residues. Germline assignment: CDR1 SNHLY and CDR2 FYNNEI. As DNA, the CDR3 is TGTGCCAGCAGTGAGGGGGTTGACAGGGGCGAGCAGTACTTC. Encoded protein: CASSEGVDRGEQYF.

This clone occurred a few times. CDR3 in DNA: TGTGCCAGCAGCCCCGGGGGCTACGAGCAGTACTTC. Its protein is CASSPGGYEQYF. This chain uses TRBV9 with TRBJ2-7; D possibly corresponds to TRBD2 (6 bases). The CDR3 covers 12 residues. The V and J ends lost 4 bases and 3 bases respectively, with 8 bases between them. The germline V gene has CDR1 SGDLS and CDR2 YYNGEE.

The chain couples TRBV10-3 to TRBJ2-7; the D gene is possibly TRBD1 (5 bases). CDR1 is ENHRY and CDR2 is SYGVKD in the germline V gene. The V end was cut by 3 bases, the J end by 1 base, with 16 bases between. The CDR3 is 16 amino acids. The CDR3 region has the DNA TGTGCCATCAGTGACGACAGCCGGGCCCTGTCCTACGAGCAGTACTTC. Translating it yields CAISDDSRALSYEQYF.

V and J are TRBV11-2 and TRBJ2-7; TRBD2 matches at 7 bases. The CDR3 consists of 14 residues. Germline CDR1 and CDR2: SGHAT and FQNNGV. The ends lost 5 bases at V and 2 bases at J; junction bases unmatched: 6. This CDR3 is CASSRAGTTYEQYF. CDR3 DNA sequence: TGTGCCAGCAGCCGCGCCGGGACTACCTACGAGCAGTACTTC.

V usage is TRBV15 and J usage is TRBJ2-7; 9 bases map to TRBD1. There are 15 residues in the CDR3. Germline V gene data show CDR1 as LNHNV and CDR2 as YYDKDF (reference sequence). J gave up 6 bases and V 0 bases, and 6 bases lay outside the gene matches. This chain's CDR3 is CATSRDYTGGSEQYF. As DNA, the CDR3 is TGTGCCACCAGCAGAGACTATACAGGGGGCAGCGAGCAGTACTTC. Variable domain in full (rest from reference TRBV15 and TRBJ2-7): DAMVIQNPRYQVTQFGKPVTLSCSQTLNHNVMYWYQQKSSQAPKLLFHYYDKDFNNEADTPDNFQSRRPNTSFCFLDIRSPGLGDTAMYLCATSRDYTGGSEQYFGPGTRLTVT.

V usage is TRBV5-5 and J usage is TRBJ2-7; 8 bases map to TRBD2. The V gene end was trimmed by 0 bases and the J gene end by 2 bases; junction bases not matched to a gene: 4. The CDR3 is 15 residues long. Germline V lookup: CDR1 SGHKS, CDR2 YYEKEE (reference sequence). CDR3 in amino acids: CASSLDPGLAYEQYF. CDR3 DNA: TGTGCCAGCAGCTTGGACCCGGGACTAGCCTACGAGCAGTACTTC.

The chain is built from TRBV6-4 and TRBJ2-6, with 8 nucleotides matching TRBD2. The CDR3 is 16 residues long. The V segment lost 3 bases and the J segment 0 bases; nucleotides outside the gene matches: 1. Germline V gene lookup returns CDR1 MRHNA and CDR2 SNTAGT. The CDR3 loop reads CASSEGTSSGANVLTF. Here the CDR3 DNA reads TGTGCCAGCAGTGAGGGGACTAGCTCTGGGGCCAACGTCCTGACTTTC.

The chain links TRBV27 to TRBJ1-2, with D maybe TRBD1 (5 bases). V gave up 1 base and J gave up 0 bases, with 18 bases separating them. The CDR3 has 18 amino acids. Germline assignment: CDR1 MNHEY and CDR2 SMNVEV (reference sequence). The CDR3 spells CASSLFSGLRAANYGYTF. The DNA for the CDR3 is TGTGCCAGCAGTTTATTTTCAGGGCTTAGGGCAGCTAACTATGGCTACACCTTC.